This entry is about one TCR beta chain. In its sample, this clonotype comes out as hyperexpanded (1% or more). Its antigen is unknown. No clone much larger than this one lies a single base away; base qualities are absent. Reading the label with the study, this specimen's treatment or condition is: roughly 10-day PBMC culture with coronavirus spike peptide pools or control peptides (ViraFEST assay). The ViraFEST assay was used in the study, in which antigen-specific T cells were expanded with peptide pools and expanded clonotypes were subsequently identified by TCR sequencing. Positive SARS-CoV-2 PCR tests in the convalescent patients dated from March to December 2020, before Alpha, Beta and Delta variants emerged in the United States. PBMCs were cultured at about 2 million per well in IMDM supplemented with 5% human AB serum and roughly 10 IU/ml IL-2, with approximately 9.2 ug/ml peptide pools added. Half of the culture medium was replaced with fresh IL-2-containing medium on days 3 and 7. After 10 to 11 days of culture, CD4+ T cells were isolated by negative selection with the EasySep CD4+ T cell isolation kit. Ficoll-Paque Plus gradient centrifugation was used to isolate PBMCs from whole blood, and the isolated PBMCs were then either used fresh or cryopreserved at -140C. Triplicate wells were generally used for each culture condition.

Trimming removed 5 bases from V and 6 bases from J, leaving 13 bases between the germline ends. CDR1 SGHAT and CDR2 FQNNGV are derived from the germline V gene. From cysteine to phenylalanine, the CDR3 is 13 amino acids long. Only CDR3 DNA remains: 39 bases, in frame from the first base. The data belong to a study of vaccination and CD4 T cells after COVID-19 (dated by TCRdb to about 2022). In terms of the full investigation: Convalescent patients had a positive SARS-CoV-2 result on nasal swab PCR, and of these patients, some 10 had mild disease and one had severe disease. The convalescent cohort comprised six males and four females, including two Hispanic individuals, seven Caucasians, two Asians and one multiracial person. Participants got two doses of the Pfizer-BioNTech BNT162b2 vaccine (n=8) or two doses of the Moderna mRNA-1273 vaccine (n=2). Post-COVID blood samples were collected from convalescent patients a median of roughly 100 days after diagnosis, with a range of roughly 35 to 161 days. Post-vaccine blood samples were taken a median of approximately 70 days after the second vaccine dose, with a range of 14 to 241 days. The cultures were stimulated with overlapping spike peptide pools from SARS-CoV-2 and from the common cold coronaviruses HCoV-NL63, HCoV-OC43 and HCoV-229E. In control cultures, a CEFX viral epitope pool was used as positive control, an HIV-1 Nef peptide pool was used as negative control, or no peptide was added. The spike-specific CD4+ TCR repertoire was compared before and after mRNA vaccination in over 9 COVID-19 convalescent patients and a handful of infection-naive healthy vaccine recipients.

The library was built by means of PCR. At the Johns Hopkins FTIC core, DNA from the cultured CD4+ T cells underwent TCR sequencing with the Oncomine TCR Beta short-read assay. The QIAamp micro DNA kit was used to extract genomic DNA from the cultured CD4+ T cells. Oncomine TCR Beta libraries from cultured CD4+ T cells were pooled using unique dual indexes and sequenced on an Illumina iSeq 100. The authors processed their data as follows. Non-productive sequences were filtered out, and CDR3s that did not start with C, did not end with F or W, or were shorter than 7 amino acids were discarded. Antigen-specific clonotypes were identified with the MANAFEST web application by comparing peptide-stimulated wells with reference and other culture wells. An FDR below 0.05, an odds ratio above 5, and a productive frequency above 0.1% in at least two of three replicate wells were required for clones to be considered positive. Clonotypes that were significantly expanded in both SARS-CoV-2 spike wells and at least one common cold coronavirus spike condition were defined as cross-reactive. CDR3 homology was assessed with Levenshtein distances (stringdist) and unrooted phylogenetic trees (ape) in R version 3.6.1. Clones were called with MiXCR by TCRdb after fastp trimmed the public reads at Q25, and only in-frame beta chains were retained. When rows share a CDR3 protein, they turn into one entry using the most common DNA and genes. Clone size and V and J calls follow TCRdb, not the original study. This sample has approximately 1,900 distinct CDR3 sequences in its table, and about 66% of those were observed once. Around 52% of the sample is taken by the ten largest.

Overall study results and their limits: Nearly all vaccine-specific clones in convalescent patients (304 of 307) were mono-reactive for SARS-CoV-2 spike rather than cross-reactive with common cold coronaviruses. In convalescent patients, a median approximately 89% of post-vaccine SARS-CoV-2-reactive clones were detected only after vaccination, suggesting vaccine-specific priming. The number of convalescent patients in the study was relatively small, and the study did not examine early timepoints following natural infection. Although the median number of SARS-CoV-2-reactive clonotypes went up from around 20 after infection to approximately 40 after vaccination, the increase was not significant.

Sequencing was performed on CD4+ T cells from blood, cultured in vitro, taken after SARS-CoV-2 vaccination. This TCR was sampled from a human donor who had recovered from COVID-19. The rearrangement joined TRBV11-2 to TRBJ1-2; the D region possibly corresponds to TRBD1 (5 bases align). The DNA sequence is as follows: TGTGCCAGCAGCCCTCGGGCAGGGCATGGCTACACCTTC. It translates to CASSPRAGHGYTF.